The T cell receptor beta chain described here comes from a study of blood T cell repertoires in COVID-19. Across the whole study: COVID-19 samples from acute and convalescent phases originated in the United States, Italy and Spain.

V lost 3 bases and J lost 0, with 9 bases in between. CDR1 is MDHEN and CDR2 is SYDVKM in the germline V gene. The CDR3 consists of 15 residues. Original handling: Amplification of reference gene primers was used by the study to estimate nucleated cell counts. The table came from immunoSEQ multiplex PCR; TCRdb's copy has only in-frame clones and leaves some out. For V, J and clone size, that table is used; D and trimming come from the DNA. The profile shows about 35,000 clones, 65% to 85% of them singletons. The clonotype originates from a man aged 60-69 years in a cohort sampled during active COVID-19. The gene calls are TRBV28 and TRBJ1-5, with D unresolved. Material for sequencing was peripheral blood. The CDR3 DNA is TGTGCCAGCAGTTTTTTGGCAAATAGCAATCAGCCCCAGCATTTT. Protein sequence: CASSFLANSNQPQHF.